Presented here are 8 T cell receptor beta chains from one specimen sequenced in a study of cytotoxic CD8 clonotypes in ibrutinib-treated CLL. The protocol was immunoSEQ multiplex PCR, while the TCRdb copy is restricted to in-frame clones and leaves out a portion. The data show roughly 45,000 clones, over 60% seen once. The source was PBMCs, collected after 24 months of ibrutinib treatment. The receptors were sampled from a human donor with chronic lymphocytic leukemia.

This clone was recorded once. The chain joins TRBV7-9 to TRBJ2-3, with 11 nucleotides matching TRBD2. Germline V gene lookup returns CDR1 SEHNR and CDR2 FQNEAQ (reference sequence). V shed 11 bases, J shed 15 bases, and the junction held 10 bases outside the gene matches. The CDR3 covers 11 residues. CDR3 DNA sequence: TGTGCCGCAACCAGACTAGCGGGAATTTATTTT. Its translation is CAATRLAGIYF.

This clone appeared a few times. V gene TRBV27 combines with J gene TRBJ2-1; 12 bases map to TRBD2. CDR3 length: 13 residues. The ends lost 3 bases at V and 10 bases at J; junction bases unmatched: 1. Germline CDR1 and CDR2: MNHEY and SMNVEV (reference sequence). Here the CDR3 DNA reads TGTGCCAGCAGTTTGACTAGCGGGAGAGAGCAGTTCTTC. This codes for CASSLTSGREQFF.

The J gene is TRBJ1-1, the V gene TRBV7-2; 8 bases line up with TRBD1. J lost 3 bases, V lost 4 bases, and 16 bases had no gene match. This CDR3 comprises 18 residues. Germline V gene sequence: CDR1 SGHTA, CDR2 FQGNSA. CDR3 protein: CASSSRAPPDRVDTEAFF. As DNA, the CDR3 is TGTGCCAGCAGCTCCCGGGCACCTCCGGACAGGGTGGACACTGAAGCTTTCTTT.

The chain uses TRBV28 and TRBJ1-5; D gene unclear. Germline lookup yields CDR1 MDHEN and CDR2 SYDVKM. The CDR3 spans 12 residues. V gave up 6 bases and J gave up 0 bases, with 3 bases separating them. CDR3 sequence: CASRDSNQPQHF. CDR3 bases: TGTGCCAGCAGGGATAGCAATCAGCCCCAGCATTTT.

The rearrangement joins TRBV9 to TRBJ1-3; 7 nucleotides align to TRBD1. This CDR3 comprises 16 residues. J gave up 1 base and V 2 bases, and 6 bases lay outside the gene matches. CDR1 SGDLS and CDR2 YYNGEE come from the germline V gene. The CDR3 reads CASSVALGQSGNTIYF. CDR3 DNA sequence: TGTGCCAGCAGCGTGGCCCTGGGACAGTCTGGAAACACCATATATTTT.

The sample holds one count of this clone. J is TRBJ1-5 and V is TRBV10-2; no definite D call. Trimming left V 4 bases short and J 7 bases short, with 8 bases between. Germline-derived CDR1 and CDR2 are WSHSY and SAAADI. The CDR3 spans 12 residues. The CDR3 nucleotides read TGCGCCAGCAGTGGGGAAACGCAGCCCCAGCATTTT. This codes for CASSGETQPQHF.

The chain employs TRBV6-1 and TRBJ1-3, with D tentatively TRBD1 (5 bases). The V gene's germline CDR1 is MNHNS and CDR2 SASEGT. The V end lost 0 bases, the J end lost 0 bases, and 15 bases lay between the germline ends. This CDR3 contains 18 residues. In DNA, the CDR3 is TGTGCCAGCAGTGAAGCGGTAGCTGGGGGGAGCTCTGGAAACACCATATATTTT. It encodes CASSEAVAGGSSGNTIYF.

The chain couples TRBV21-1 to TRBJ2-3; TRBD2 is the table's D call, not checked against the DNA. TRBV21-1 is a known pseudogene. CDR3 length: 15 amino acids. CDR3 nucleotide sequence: TGTGCCAGCAGCAAGCGGGAGGCAAGCACAGATACGCAGTATTTT. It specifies CASSKREASTDTQYF.